In its sample, the clone carrying this TCR beta chain was seen once. CDR1 and CDR2 (germline): MNHNY, SVGAGI (reference sequence). CDR3 length: 16 amino acids. Trimming left V 0 bases short and J 10 bases short, with 19 bases between. These data belong to a study of blood T cell repertoires in COVID-19. Enrolled during active infection, Seattle patients were then followed longitudinally. In the authors' workflow: From reference gene primer amplification, estimates of nucleated cell counts were derived. Sequenced by immunoSEQ multiplex PCR; TCRdb stores in-frame clones only, minus some. That table gives V, J and clone size, and the DNA gave D and trimming. The data contain some 75,000 clones, around 80% of them singletons.

This chain uses TRBV6-6 with TRBJ1-5; no firm D call. The clonotype originates from a man aged 45 to 65 with COVID-19, enrolled during active disease. What was sequenced was peripheral blood. The CDR3 sequence is CASSYSKAGSNLPQHF. As DNA, the CDR3 is TGTGCCAGCAGTTACTCGAAGGCGGGCTCCAACCTTCCCCAGCATTTT.